The subject of this entry is one T cell receptor (beta chain). This record belongs to a study of CD8 T cells in Susac syndrome. TCR beta was sequenced from blood CD8+ and CD4+ T cells. Deletions cut 1 base from V and 0 bases from J, with 9 bases between. Germline assignment: CDR1 MGHRA and CDR2 YSYEKL. The CDR3 covers 15 residues. After extraction with the RNeasy kit, roughly 0.45 to 1 ug of the RNA was reverse transcribed using random hexamers. TCR beta CDR3 was amplified by immunoSEQ multiplex PCR. This amplification extended across 54 Vbeta and 13 Jbeta segments. TCRdb redid the calling of the immunoSEQ multiplex PCR reads with MiXCR, one entry per CDR3 protein. Of around 280,000 distinct CDR3 sequences listed, 90% to 95% are singletons.

The source of this sequence is a human donor with multiple sclerosis. The sequencing sample was made of CD4+ T cells from PBMCs. V usage is TRBV4-1 and J usage is TRBJ1-2; D remains ambiguous. CDR3 coding DNA: TGCGCCAGCAGCCAAGGGAGCTCCACTAACTATGGCTACACCTTC. Amino acid sequence: CASSQGSSTNYGYTF.